This T cell receptor beta chain was documented in a study of blood T cells in healthy people across ages. Study results and caveats: Long-lived donors had more naive CD4+ cells and higher diversity than aged donors. In older individuals, TCR beta diversity per million T cells was lower, falling roughly linearly with age.

This clonotype occurred a few times. Antigen specificity is unknown. A second PCR of roughly 7 to 11 cycles used a sample-barcoded 5' primer and a J-beta primer mix. TCRdb used MiXCR to reprocess the 5' RACE reads, holding one entry per CDR3 protein. The sample includes around 820,000 distinct CDR3 sequences, approximately 25% of them seen just once. The length of the CDR3 is 15 residues. The germline V gene encodes CDR1 LGHNA and CDR2 YSLEER. The ends lost 0 bases at V and 8 bases at J; junction bases unmatched: 9. These same data were also listed under a study on T cells of mothers and their children.

The chain employs TRBV4-3 and TRBJ1-2, with 7 bases fitting TRBD1. The receptor was isolated from a boy between 10 and 17 years old in good health. Input material: blood. The CDR3 DNA is TGCGCCAGCAGCCAAGAAAGGCAGGGGGTGAGCGGCTACACCTTC. Amino acids: CASSQERQGVSGYTF.